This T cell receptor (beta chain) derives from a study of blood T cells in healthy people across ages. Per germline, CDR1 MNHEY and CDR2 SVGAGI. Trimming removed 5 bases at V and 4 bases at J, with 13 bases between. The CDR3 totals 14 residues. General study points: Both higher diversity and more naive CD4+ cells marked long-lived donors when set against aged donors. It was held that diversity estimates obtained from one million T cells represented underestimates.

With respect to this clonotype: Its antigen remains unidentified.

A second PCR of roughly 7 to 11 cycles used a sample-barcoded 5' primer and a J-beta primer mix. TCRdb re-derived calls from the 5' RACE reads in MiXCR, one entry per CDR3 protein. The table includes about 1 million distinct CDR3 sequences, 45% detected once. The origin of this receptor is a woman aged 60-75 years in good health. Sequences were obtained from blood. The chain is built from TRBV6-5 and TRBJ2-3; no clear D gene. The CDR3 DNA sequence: TGTGCCAGCAGTCCAACCCTTAGCCCAGATACGCAGTATTTT. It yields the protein CASSPTLSPDTQYF.